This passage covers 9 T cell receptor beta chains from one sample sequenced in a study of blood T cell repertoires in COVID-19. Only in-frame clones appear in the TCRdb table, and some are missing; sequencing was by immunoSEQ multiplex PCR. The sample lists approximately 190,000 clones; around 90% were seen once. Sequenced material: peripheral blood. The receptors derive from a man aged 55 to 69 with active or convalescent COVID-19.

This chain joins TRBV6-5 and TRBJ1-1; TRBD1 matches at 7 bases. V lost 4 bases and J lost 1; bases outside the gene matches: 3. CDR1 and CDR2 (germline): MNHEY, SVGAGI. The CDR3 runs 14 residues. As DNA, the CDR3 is TGTGCCAGCAGTTTACAGGGGCAGAACACTGAAGCTTTCTTT. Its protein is CASSLQGQNTEAFF.

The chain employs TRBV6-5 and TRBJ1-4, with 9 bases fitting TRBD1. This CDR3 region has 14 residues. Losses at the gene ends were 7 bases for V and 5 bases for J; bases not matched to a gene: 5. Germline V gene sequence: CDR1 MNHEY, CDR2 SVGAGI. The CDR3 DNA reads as TGTGCCAGCAAGATGGGACAGGGAAATGAAAAACTGTTTTTT. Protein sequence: CASKMGQGNEKLFF.

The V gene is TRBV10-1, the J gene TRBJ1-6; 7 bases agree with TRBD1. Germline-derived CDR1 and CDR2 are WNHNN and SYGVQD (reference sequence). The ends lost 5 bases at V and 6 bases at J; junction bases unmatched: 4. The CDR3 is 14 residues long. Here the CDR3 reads CASSSGTANSPLHF. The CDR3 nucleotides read TGCGCCAGCAGTTCCGGGACAGCTAATTCACCCCTCCACTTT.

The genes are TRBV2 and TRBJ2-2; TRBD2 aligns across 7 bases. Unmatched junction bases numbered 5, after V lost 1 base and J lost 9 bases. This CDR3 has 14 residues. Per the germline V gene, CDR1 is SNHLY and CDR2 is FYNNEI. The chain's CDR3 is CASSEGSGQRELFF. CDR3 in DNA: TGTGCCAGCAGTGAAGGTAGCGGGCAGAGGGAGCTGTTTTTT.

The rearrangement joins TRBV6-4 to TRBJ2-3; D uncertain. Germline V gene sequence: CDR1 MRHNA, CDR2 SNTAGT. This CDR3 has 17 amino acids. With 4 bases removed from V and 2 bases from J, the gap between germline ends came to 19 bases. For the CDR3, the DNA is TGTGCCAGCAGTGTTCTCTCGCCCCCTATGTTCACAGATACGCAGTATTTT. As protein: CASSVLSPPMFTDTQYF.

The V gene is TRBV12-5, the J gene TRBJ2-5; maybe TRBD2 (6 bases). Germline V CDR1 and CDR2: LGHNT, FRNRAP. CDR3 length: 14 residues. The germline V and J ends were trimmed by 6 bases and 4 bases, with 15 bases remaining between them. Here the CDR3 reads CASGDGRGRETQYF. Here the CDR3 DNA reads TGTGCTAGTGGGGACGGACGGGGGAGAGAGACCCAGTACTTC.

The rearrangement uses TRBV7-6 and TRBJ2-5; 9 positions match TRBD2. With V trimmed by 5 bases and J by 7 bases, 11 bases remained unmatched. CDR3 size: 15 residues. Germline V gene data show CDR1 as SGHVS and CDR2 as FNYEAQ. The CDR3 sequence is CASSKPRGAGGTQYF. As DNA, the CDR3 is TGTGCCAGCAGCAAGCCTCGGGGAGCGGGGGGGACCCAGTACTTC.

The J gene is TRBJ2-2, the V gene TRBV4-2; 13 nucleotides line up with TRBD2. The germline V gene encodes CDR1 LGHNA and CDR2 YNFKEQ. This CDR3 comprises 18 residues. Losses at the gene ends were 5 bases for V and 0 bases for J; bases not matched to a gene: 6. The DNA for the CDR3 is TGTGCCAGCAGCAAAAGGACTAGCGGGGGCGCGAACACCGGGGAGCTGTTTTTT. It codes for CASSKRTSGGANTGELFF.

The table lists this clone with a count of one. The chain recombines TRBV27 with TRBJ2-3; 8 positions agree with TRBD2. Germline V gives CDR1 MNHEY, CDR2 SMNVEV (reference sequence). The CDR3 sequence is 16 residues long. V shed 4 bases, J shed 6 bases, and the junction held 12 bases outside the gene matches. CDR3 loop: CASSSYKRGPGDTQYF. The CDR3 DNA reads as TGTGCCAGCAGTTCTTACAAGCGGGGGCCCGGGGATACGCAGTATTTT.